The 17 T cell receptor beta chains reported below all come from one sample, sequenced in a study of T-cell reconstitution after alpha-beta-depleted transplantation in children. TCRbeta library preparation incorporated unique molecular identifiers. In TCRdb, the PCR reads were re-called with MiXCR into one record per CDR3 protein. The data hold around 450,000 distinct CDR3 sequences, with around two fifths observed a single time. Sequenced material: PBMCs, taken before TCRalphabeta/CD19-depleted stem cell transplant. The receptor set was obtained from a girl under 10 years old with aplastic anemia, due to receive a stem cell transplant.

The gene calls are TRBV4-1 and TRBJ2-3; possibly TRBD2 for D (6 bases). This CDR3 has 15 amino acids. From germline, CDR1 is MGHRA and CDR2 YSYEKL. Between the trimmed V and J ends, which lost 3 bases and 2 bases, there was a span of 12 bases. CDR3 residues: CASSQDWEDTDTQYF. The CDR3 DNA is TGCGCCAGCAGCCAGGACTGGGAGGACACAGATACGCAGTATTTT.

The CDR3 coding sequence is TGTGCCAGCACAGAGCGGAGCACAGATACGCAGTATTTT. Translated, it gives CASTERSTDTQYF. The chain has TRBV3-1 and TRBJ2-3; a possible D gene is TRBD2 (5 bases). Per the germline V gene, CDR1 is LGHDT and CDR2 is YNNKEL (reference sequence). The CDR3 contains 13 residues. V was cut by 7 bases and J by 0 bases, with 8 bases left in between.

J is TRBJ2-7 and V is TRBV20-1, with a tentative D call TRBD1 (5 bases). This CDR3 has 13 amino acids. Trimming removed 0 bases from V and 6 bases from J, with 12 bases in between. CDR1 DFQATT and CDR2 SNEGSKA come from the germline V gene (reference sequence). CDR3 sequence: CSARDRVLGEQYF. DNA for the CDR3: TGCAGTGCTAGAGACAGGGTGTTGGGCGAGCAGTACTTC.

The chain couples TRBV15 to TRBJ2-1; D remains ambiguous. Germline V gene data show CDR1 as LNHNV and CDR2 as YYDKDF (reference sequence). V lost 0 bases to trimming and J lost 4 bases, with 13 bases between them. The CDR3 sequence is 16 residues long. The CDR3 coding sequence is TGTGCCACCAGCAGAGATCAGTCAGTATCTTACAATGAGCAGTTCTTC. It codes for CATSRDQSVSYNEQFF.

In this sample, this clonotype turned up many times. The rearrangement links TRBV12-3 or TRBV12-4 to TRBJ2-3, with 7 bases fitting TRBD2. With 6 bases clipped from V and 0 bases from J, the junction kept 12 bases outside the gene matches. The CDR3 runs to 17 residues. DNA of the CDR3: TGTGCCAGCAGCCAAAGAGGAGCGGGACTCAGCACAGATACGCAGTATTTT. Amino acids: CASSQRGAGLSTDTQYF.

The rearrangement joins TRBV20-1 to TRBJ2-7, with D perhaps matching TRBD1 (6 bases). Trimming took 4 bases from V and 2 from J, leaving 15 bases between them. Germline-derived CDR1 and CDR2 are DFQATT and SNEGSKA (reference sequence). The CDR3 consists of 14 residues. CDR3 protein: CSAIPGHQTYEQYF. CDR3 sequence (DNA): TGCAGTGCTATACCGGGACACCAAACCTACGAGCAGTACTTC.

In this sample, this clonotype turned up a few times. The V and J genes are TRBV10-3 and TRBJ2-5; TRBD2 might be the D (6 bases). This CDR3 is built from 15 residues. Trimming removed 6 bases from V and 5 bases from J, with 19 bases in between. The germline V gene has CDR1 ENHRY and CDR2 SYGVKD. The CDR3 region is CAISHGSGSAETQYF. Written as DNA, the CDR3 is TGTGCCATCAGCCATGGGTCCGGGAGTGCGGAGACCCAGTACTTC.

This clonotype has a handful of counts. The chain is built from TRBV20-1 and TRBJ2-7; D remains ambiguous. V was pared by 6 bases and J by 1 base, with 10 bases between. This CDR3 has 12 amino acids. Germline V lookup: CDR1 DFQATT, CDR2 SNEGSKA (reference sequence). The CDR3 nucleotides are TGCAGTGCCCCACCCAGGTCCTACGAGCAGTACTTC. Protein sequence: CSAPPRSYEQYF.

V usage is TRBV18 and J usage is TRBJ2-3; no clear D gene. The length of the CDR3 is 14 residues. Germline lookup yields CDR1 KGHSH and CDR2 LQKENI. Trimming removed 6 bases at V and 1 base at J, with 11 bases between. The CDR3 DNA follows: TGTGCCAGCTCGGCAACGAGAGGCACAGATACGCAGTATTTT. Its translation: CASSATRGTDTQYF.

This clonotype occurred a few times. This chain joins TRBV12-3 or TRBV12-4 and TRBJ2-1; perhaps D is TRBD1 or TRBD2 (6 bases each). The CDR3 has 15 amino acids. Trimming removed 3 bases from V and 8 bases from J, with 17 bases in between. CDR3: CASSFVNLGGHEQFF. The CDR3 region has the DNA TGTGCCAGCAGTTTTGTTAATCTGGGGGGCCATGAGCAGTTCTTC.

The genes are TRBV14 and TRBJ1-4; D unresolved. V lost 3 bases and J lost 5, with 7 bases in between. The length of the CDR3 is 13 residues. Germline CDR1 SGHDN, CDR2 FVKESK. The CDR3 DNA reads TGTGCCAGCAGCCACCGGCGGAATGAAAAACTGTTTTTT. Its translation is CASSHRRNEKLFF.

This clonotype was detected a few times. The rearrangement uses TRBV29-1 and TRBJ2-1; D gene unclear. This CDR3 spans 13 amino acids. Between the trimmed V and J ends, which lost 7 bases and 12 bases, there was a span of 22 bases. CDR1 is SQVTM and CDR2 is ANQGSEA in the germline V gene. CDR3 DNA sequence: TGCAGCGGCACTCGGACCCAGGCCCCAGGGCAGTTCTTC. This gives the protein CSGTRTQAPGQFF.

The rearrangement uses TRBV20-1 and TRBJ2-3; 8 bases line up with TRBD1. Unmatched junction bases numbered 5, after V lost 6 bases and J lost 3 bases. Germline values: CDR1 DFQATT, CDR2 SNEGSKA (reference sequence). The CDR3 has 13 residues. For the CDR3, the DNA is TGCAGTGCCGCCGGGACAGGTACAGATACGCAGTATTTT. Translating gives CSAAGTGTDTQYF.

The J gene is TRBJ2-1, the V gene TRBV4-2; 7 bases agree with TRBD2. CDR3 size: 15 residues. Germline CDR1 and CDR2: LGHNA and YNFKEQ. V dropped 1 base and J dropped 1; count of bases not matched to a gene: 1. In nucleotides, the CDR3 is TGTGCCAGCAGCCAAGGGGGGGGGTCCTACAATGAGCAGTTCTTC. It translates to CASSQGGGSYNEQFF.

The chain has TRBV11-2 and TRBJ2-5; TRBD1 matches 10 bases. Germline trimming cut 1 base from V and 2 bases from J; bases unmatched to any gene: 16. This CDR3 contains 20 residues. Germline lookup yields CDR1 SGHAT and CDR2 FQNNGV. CDR3 loop: CASSLVFGGFRDRGQETQYF. CDR3 sequence (DNA): TGTGCCAGCAGCTTAGTCTTTGGCGGTTTTCGGGACAGGGGACAAGAGACCCAGTACTTC.

This chain links TRBV11-2 with TRBJ2-1; D is ambiguous. CDR3 length equals 16 residues. Trimming stripped 10 bases from V and 0 bases from J, with 19 bases between. Germline loops: CDR1 SGHAT, CDR2 FQNNGV. CDR3 sequence: CATSSLLVPSYNEQFF. CDR3 in DNA: TGTGCCACCTCATCTCTGCTGGTTCCCTCCTACAATGAGCAGTTCTTC.

The sample holds a few counts of this clonotype. V gene TRBV4-1 combines with J gene TRBJ2-5; D unclear. Germline CDR1 and CDR2: MGHRA and YSYEKL. V gave up 0 bases and J gave up 3 bases, with 8 bases separating them. The CDR3 covers 14 residues. The CDR3 nucleotides are TGCGCCAGCAGCCAAGATCGGGCAGAAGAGACCCAGTACTTC. Translating gives CASSQDRAEETQYF.